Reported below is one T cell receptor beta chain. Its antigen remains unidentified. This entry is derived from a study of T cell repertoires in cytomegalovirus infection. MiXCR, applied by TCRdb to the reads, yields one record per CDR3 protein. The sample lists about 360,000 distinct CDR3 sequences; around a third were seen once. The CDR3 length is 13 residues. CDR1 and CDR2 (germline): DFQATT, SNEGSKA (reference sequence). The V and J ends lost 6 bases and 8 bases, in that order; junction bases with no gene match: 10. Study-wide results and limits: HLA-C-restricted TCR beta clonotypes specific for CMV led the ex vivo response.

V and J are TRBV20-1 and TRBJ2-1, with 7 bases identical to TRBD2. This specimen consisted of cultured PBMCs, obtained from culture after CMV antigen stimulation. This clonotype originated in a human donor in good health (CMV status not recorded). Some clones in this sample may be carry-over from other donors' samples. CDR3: CSACGLVVYEQFF. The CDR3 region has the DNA TGCAGTGCGTGTGGACTAGTTGTGTATGAGCAGTTCTTC.